This TCR beta chain was observed in a study of T cell changes during pregnancy in multiple sclerosis (dated by TCRdb to about 2019). Study-wide context: Changes in the T cell repertoire over the course of pregnancy were examined in this study in women with multiple sclerosis.

Regarding this clone: Its target antigen remains unknown. Per-nucleotide qualities are absent, and no much larger clonotype sits a single base away.

The receptor library was made with the immunoSEQ multiplex PCR assay. This is the immuneACCESS table as TCRdb keeps it, with only in-frame sequences that have V and J called. A part of the clones is gone; compared with another copy, unresolved V genes explain less than half, and the rest is unexplained. Counted in this sample were about 61,000 clones; over 90% of them appeared once. Of the sample, 2.6% falls within the top ten clones. This receptor was taken from a female donor with multiple sclerosis, enrolled in a pregnancy study. This sample comprised CD8+ T cells from peripheral blood mononuclear cells, obtained in the third trimester of pregnancy.

The nucleotides read TGTGCCAGCAGCATTGGACAGCCCAATCAGCCCCAGCATTTT. It translates as CASSIGQPNQPQHF. This chain joins TRBV5-6 to TRBJ1-5; a weak D assignment points to TRBD1 (6 bases agree). V is cut by 4 bases and J by 3 bases, and the space between the germline ends is 11 bases. Looking up the germline V gene yields CDR1 SGHDT and CDR2 YYEEEE. The CDR3 runs 14 residues from the cysteine to the phenylalanine. The kept DNA is CDR3 alone, 42 bases in frame from the first base.